This T cell receptor (beta chain) stems from a study of cytomegalovirus exposure and HLA in healthy donors. Whole-study findings and limits: Analysis was carried out at a later point, and it linked a missense DCLRE1C variant to TCR beta V- and J-gene trimming.

For this clone: Its antigen is as yet unknown. The same CDR3 can be traced to other DNA sequences in this sample.

The study ran its PCR with 60 Vbeta and 13 Jbeta primers. Produced via immunoSEQ multiplex PCR; TCRdb's table is partial and in-frame only. Of about 100,000 clones in the sample, about 72% are singletons; the top ten hold roughly 2.3%. The germline V gene has CDR1 SGDLS and CDR2 YYNGEE. Trimming took 0 bases from V and 4 from J, leaving 9 bases between them. The CDR3 has 14 amino acids. The TCR was taken from a man aged 18 to 29 in good health and CMV-seronegative. The chain links TRBV9 to TRBJ2-3, with D possibly TRBD1 on 6 matching bases. Sequencing was carried out using PBMCs. This CDR3 reads CASSVAGVADTQYF. The CDR3 DNA sequence: TGTGCCAGCAGCGTAGCAGGGGTCGCAGATACGCAGTATTTT.